The clone carrying this T cell receptor beta chain was found a few times. One entry per CDR3 protein, called by TCRdb with MiXCR from the RT-PCR reads. The table lists roughly 230,000 distinct CDR3 sequences, 13% to 15% of them singletons. Trimming took 1 base from V and 6 from J; bases not matched to a gene: 6. The CDR3 spans 14 residues. The germline V gene has CDR1 LNHDA and CDR2 SQIVND (reference sequence). These data are taken from a study of patients and donors after allogeneic stem cell transplantation. Material: blood, either unsorted or a sorted T cell fraction (not recorded which). The chain has TRBV19 and TRBJ2-7, with 7 nucleotides matching TRBD1. The origin of this receptor is a human donor who was either an allogeneic HSCT recipient or a stem cell or donor lymphocyte infusion donor (not recorded which). It is not recorded whose cells these are; they may come from a transplant donor. The CDR3 region is CASSIGGGATEQYF. The DNA of the CDR3 is TGTGCCAGTAGTATAGGAGGGGGCGCGACCGAGCAGTACTTC.